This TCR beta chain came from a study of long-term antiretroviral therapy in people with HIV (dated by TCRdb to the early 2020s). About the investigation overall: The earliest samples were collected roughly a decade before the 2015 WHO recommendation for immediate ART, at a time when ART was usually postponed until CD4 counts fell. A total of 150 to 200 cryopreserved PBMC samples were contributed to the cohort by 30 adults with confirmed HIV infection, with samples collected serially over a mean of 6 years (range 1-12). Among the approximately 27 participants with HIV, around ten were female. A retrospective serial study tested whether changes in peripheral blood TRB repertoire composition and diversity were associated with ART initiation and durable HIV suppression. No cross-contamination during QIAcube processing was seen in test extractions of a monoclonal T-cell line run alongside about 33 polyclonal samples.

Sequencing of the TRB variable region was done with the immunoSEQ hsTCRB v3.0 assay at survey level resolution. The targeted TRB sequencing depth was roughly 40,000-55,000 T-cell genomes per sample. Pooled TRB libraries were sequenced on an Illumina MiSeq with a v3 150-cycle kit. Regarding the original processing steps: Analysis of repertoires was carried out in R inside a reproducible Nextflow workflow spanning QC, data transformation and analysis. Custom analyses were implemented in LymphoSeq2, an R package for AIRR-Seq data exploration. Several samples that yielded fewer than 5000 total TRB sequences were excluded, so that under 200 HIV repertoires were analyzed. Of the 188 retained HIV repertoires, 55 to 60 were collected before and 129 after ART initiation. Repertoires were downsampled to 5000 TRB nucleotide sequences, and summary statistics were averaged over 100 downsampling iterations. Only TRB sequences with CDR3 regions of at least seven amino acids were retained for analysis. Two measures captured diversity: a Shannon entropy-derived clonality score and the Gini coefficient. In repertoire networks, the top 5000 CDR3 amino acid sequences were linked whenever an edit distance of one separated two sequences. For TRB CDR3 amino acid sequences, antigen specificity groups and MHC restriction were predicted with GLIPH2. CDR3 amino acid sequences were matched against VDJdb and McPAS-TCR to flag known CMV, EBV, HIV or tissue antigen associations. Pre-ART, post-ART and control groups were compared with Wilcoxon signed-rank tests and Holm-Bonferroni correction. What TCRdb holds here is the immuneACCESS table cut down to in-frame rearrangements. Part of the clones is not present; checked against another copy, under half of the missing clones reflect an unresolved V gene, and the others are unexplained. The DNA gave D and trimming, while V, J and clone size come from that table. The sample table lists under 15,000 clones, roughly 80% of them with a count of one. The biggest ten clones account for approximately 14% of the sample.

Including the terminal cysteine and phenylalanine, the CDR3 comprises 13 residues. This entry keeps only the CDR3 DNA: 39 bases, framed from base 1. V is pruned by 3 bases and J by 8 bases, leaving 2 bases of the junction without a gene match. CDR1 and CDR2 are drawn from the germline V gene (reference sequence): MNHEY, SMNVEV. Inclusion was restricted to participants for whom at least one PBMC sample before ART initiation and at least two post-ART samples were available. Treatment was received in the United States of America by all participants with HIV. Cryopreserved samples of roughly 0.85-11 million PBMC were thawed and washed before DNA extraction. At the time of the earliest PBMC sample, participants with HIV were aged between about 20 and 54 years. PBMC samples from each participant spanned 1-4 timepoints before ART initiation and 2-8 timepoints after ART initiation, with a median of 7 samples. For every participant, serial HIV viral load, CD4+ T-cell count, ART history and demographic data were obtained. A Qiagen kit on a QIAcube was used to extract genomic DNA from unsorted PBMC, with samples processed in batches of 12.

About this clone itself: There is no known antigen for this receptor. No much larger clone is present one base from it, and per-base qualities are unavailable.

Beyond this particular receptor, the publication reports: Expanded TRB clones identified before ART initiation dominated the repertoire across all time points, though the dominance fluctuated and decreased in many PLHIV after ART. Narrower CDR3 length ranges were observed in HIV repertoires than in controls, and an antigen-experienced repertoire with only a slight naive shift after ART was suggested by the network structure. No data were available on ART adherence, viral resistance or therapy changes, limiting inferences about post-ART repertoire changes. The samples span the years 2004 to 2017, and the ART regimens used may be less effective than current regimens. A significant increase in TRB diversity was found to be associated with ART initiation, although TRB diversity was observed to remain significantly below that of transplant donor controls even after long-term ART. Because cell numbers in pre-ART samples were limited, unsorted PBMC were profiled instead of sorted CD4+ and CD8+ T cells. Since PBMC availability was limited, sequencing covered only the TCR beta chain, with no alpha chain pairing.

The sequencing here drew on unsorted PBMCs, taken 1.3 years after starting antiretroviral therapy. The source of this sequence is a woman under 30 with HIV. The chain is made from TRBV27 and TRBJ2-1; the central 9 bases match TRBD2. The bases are TGTGCCAGCAGTTTTAGCGGGAGCGATGAGCAGTTCTTC. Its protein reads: CASSFSGSDEQFF.